These T cell receptor beta chains were read from a single sample in a study of beta chain features in type 1 diabetes. The assay was immunoSEQ multiplex PCR, and TCRdb's table has in-frame clones only and misses some. The sample yields 970,000 or so clones, roughly a sixth seen once. Source material: naive CD4+ T cells from blood. The receptor source for this set is a young woman in good health. CDR3s include the opening cysteine and the closing phenylalanine or tryptophan. A D gene is named only where the DNA matches it firmly. Size is omitted from some rows. Given values are once, few, many or a class for expanded clones.

DNA | CDR3 | V | length | D | size | J
TGTGCCAGCAGTCTTACAGCCTACACTGAAGCTTTCTTT | CASSLTAYTEAFF | TRBV28 | 13 | - | few | TRBJ1-1
TGTGCCAGCAGCTCGGACATCAACACTGAAGCTTTCTTT | CASSSDINTEAFF | TRBV7-2 | 13 | - | once | TRBJ1-1
TGCGCCAGCAGCCAAGGCGGGACTAGCGGCTACAATGAGCAGTTCTTC | CASSQGGTSGYNEQFF | TRBV4-3 | 16 | TRBD2 | few | TRBJ2-1
TGCAGCGTTGACCTGCTGACAGATACGCAGTATTTT | CSVDLLTDTQYF | TRBV29-1 | 12 | - | few | TRBJ2-3
TGTGCCAGCAGTGAGGACATGAACACTGAAGCTTTCTTT | CASSEDMNTEAFF | TRBV7-9 | 13 | - | few | TRBJ1-1
TGTGCCAGCAGCTGGCGACCGGGACAGGGCAGGGAAAAACTGTTTTTT | CASSWRPGQGREKLFF | TRBV5-4 | 16 | TRBD1 | - | TRBJ1-4
TGTGCCAGCGGGACTAGCGGGAGGTCTGAGCAGTTCTTC | CASGTSGRSEQFF | TRBV7-3 | 13 | TRBD2 | - | TRBJ2-1
TGTGCCAGCAGTCTCCAGCAGCTCTACGAGCAGTACTTC | CASSLQQLYEQYF | TRBV28 | 13 | - | few | TRBJ2-7
TGTGCCAGCAGTTACCCGGGGATGTTGGAGACCCAGTACTTC | CASSYPGMLETQYF | TRBV6-5 | 14 | - | - | TRBJ2-5
TGTGCCAGCAGTTCGTTTGCAGGGGGGAACACTGAAGCTTTCTTT | CASSSFAGGNTEAFF | TRBV5-4 | 15 | TRBD1 | few | TRBJ1-1
TGCGCCAGCAGCTTTAACTCCGGAAGCACAGATACGCAGTATTTT | CASSFNSGSTDTQYF | TRBV5-1 | 15 | - | few | TRBJ2-3
TGTGCCAGCAGTCGCATACAGAGGTATGGCTACACCTTC | CASSRIQRYGYTF | TRBV2 | 13 | - | - | TRBJ1-2
TGTGCCACCTCAACTGAGGGATTCTCTGGAAACACCATATATTTT | CATSTEGFSGNTIYF | TRBV10-3 | 15 | - | few | TRBJ1-3
TGTGCCATCAGTGATCGGACAAGGGAGACCCAGTACTTC | CAISDRTRETQYF | TRBV10-3 | 13 | - | - | TRBJ2-5
TGTGCCAGCTCACCCGGGACGGCAGGGTCGGCTAACTATGGCTACACCTTC | CASSPGTAGSANYGYTF | TRBV18 | 17 | - | - | TRBJ1-2
TGTGCCAGCAGCGTAGCTGAAGGGCGCGAGCCCGGTACTGGCTACACCTTC | CASSVAEGREPGTGYTF | TRBV9 | 17 | - | - | TRBJ1-2
TGTGCCAGCAGCCAGAGGTCGGCTAGCGGGATAGGGGCCCAGGTTACCGGGGAGCTGTTTTTT | CASSQRSASGIGAQVTGELFF | TRBV9 | 21 | TRBD2 | - | TRBJ2-2
TGTGCCAGCAGCGTGAGTAGCGGACCAAACACAGATACGCAGTATTTT | CASSVSSGPNTDTQYF | TRBV9 | 16 | - | few | TRBJ2-3
TGTGCCAGCTCACCCTTGCGGAACGCCTACAATGAGCAGTTCTTC | CASSPLRNAYNEQFF | TRBV18 | 15 | - | - | TRBJ2-1
TGTGCCAGCACTTCCGAGGGAGAGACCCAGTACTTC | CASTSEGETQYF | TRBV27 | 12 | - | - | TRBJ2-5
TGTGCCAGCAGTGAGGACGAGCAGTACTTC | CASSEDEQYF | TRBV5-6 | 10 | - | few | TRBJ2-7
TGTGCCAGCAGCCCGGGGACAGCCTCCACCAGCCGGAGCTCCTACGAGCAGTACTTC | CASSPGTASTSRSSYEQYF | TRBV7-2 | 19 | TRBD1 | - | TRBJ2-7
TGTGCCAGTGGGACTAGCGGGTACAATGAGCAGTTCTTC | CASGTSGYNEQFF | TRBV9 | 13 | TRBD2 | few | TRBJ2-1
TGTGCCAGCAGTCCACAGCTTGGGACTGAAGCTTTCTTT | CASSPQLGTEAFF | TRBV7-3 | 13 | - | - | TRBJ1-1
TGTGCCAGCAGCTTGGACCCAGGACGGGCTTCCTACGAGCAGTACTTC | CASSLDPGRASYEQYF | TRBV5-8 | 16 | - | - | TRBJ2-7
TGTGCCAGCAGCCAAGATATTAGAGGCAATCAGCCCCAGCATTTT | CASSQDIRGNQPQHF | TRBV4-2 | 15 | - | few | TRBJ1-5
TGTGCCAGCAGCATGACAGGTTACGAGCAGTACTTC | CASSMTGYEQYF | TRBV7-2 | 12 | - | - | TRBJ2-7
TGCGCCAGCAGCTCCGGACAGGGTTTGAACACTGAAGCTTTCTTT | CASSSGQGLNTEAFF | TRBV5-1 | 15 | TRBD1 | few | TRBJ1-1
TGTGCCAGCAGTTCGGGACAGCTCACAGATACGCAGTATTTT | CASSSGQLTDTQYF | TRBV28 | 14 | TRBD1 | - | TRBJ2-3
TGCGCCAGCAGCCAAGATGGAGTTTGGGGAGCCATTCAGTACTTC | CASSQDGVWGAIQYF | TRBV4-1 | 15 | - | few | TRBJ2-4
TGCAGTGCTGAGACCTACGAGCAGTACTTC | CSAETYEQYF | TRBV20-1 | 10 | - | few | TRBJ2-7
TGTGCCAGCAGTTTAAGAGGGGCTGGGGCCAACGTCCTGACTTTC | CASSLRGAGANVLTF | TRBV28 | 15 | - | few | TRBJ2-6